This is a list of T cell receptor beta chains from one sample in a study of OX40 agonist ivuxolimab in advanced cancers. Measured with immunoSEQ multiplex PCR; TCRdb has only the in-frame clones, and not every one. The sample carries 70,000 to 95,000 clones, roughly 88% recorded once. Sample: CD4+ or CD8+ T cells sorted from blood, taken in a trial of the OX40 agonist ivuxolimab. The receptors come from an adult with an advanced solid tumor such as melanoma, head and neck, liver or kidney cancer. CDR3s include the opening cysteine and the closing phenylalanine or tryptophan. D genes are given only for firm matches. Only some rows state a clone size, as once, few, many or a class for expanded clones.

j_call	d_call	clone_size	v_call	cdr3_aa	cdr3_nt
TRBJ2-7	TRBD2	-	TRBV6-5	CASNGRGAGSYEQYF	TGTGCCAGCAACGGGCGGGGGGCCGGATCCTACGAGCAGTACTTC
TRBJ1-2	-	once	TRBV5-8	CASSFPAYGYTF	TGTGCCAGCAGCTTCCCGGCTTATGGCTACACCTTC
TRBJ2-5	-	-	TRBV5-1	CASIPQPGAETQYF	TGCGCCAGTATCCCCCAGCCGGGGGCAGAGACCCAGTACTTC
TRBJ2-3	-	-	TRBV5-1	CASSLDRQSTDTQYF	TGCGCCAGCAGCTTGGACAGGCAGAGCACAGATACGCAGTATTTT
TRBJ1-1	-	few	TRBV7-3	CASSTQGNTEAFF	TGTGCCAGCAGCACACAGGGAAATACTGAAGCTTTCTTT
TRBJ2-2	-	-	TRBV7-7	CASSGSLGGNTGELFF	TGTGCTAGCAGCGGCTCGTTAGGGGGGAACACCGGGGAGCTGTTTTTT
TRBJ2-1	TRBD2	-	TRBV7-2	CASSSRTSGSSFEQFF	TGTGCCAGCAGCTCCAGGACTAGCGGTAGTTCTTTCGAGCAGTTCTTC
TRBJ1-2	TRBD1	-	TRBV5-1	CASSLADRGRVMDGYTF	TGCGCCAGCAGCTTGGCGGACAGGGGAAGGGTAATGGATGGCTACACCTTC
TRBJ1-1	-	-	TRBV10-2	CASSDRYSEAFF	TGCGCCAGCAGCGACAGGTACTCTGAAGCTTTCTTT
TRBJ2-5	-	-	TRBV27	CASRLGPWEETQYF	TGTGCCAGCCGCCTAGGTCCTTGGGAAGAGACCCAGTACTTC
TRBJ2-2	TRBD1	-	TRBV5-1	CASSRGTGASGTGELFF	TGCGCCAGCAGCCGGGGGACAGGGGCGTCTGGCACCGGGGAGCTGTTTTTT
TRBJ1-1	-	-	TRBV7-2	CASSLVGGRVNTEAFF	TGTGCCAGCAGCTTAGTCGGGGGGCGGGTGAACACTGAAGCTTTCTTT
TRBJ2-2	-	-	TRBV5-1	CASSSSRVGTGELFF	TGCGCCAGCAGCTCCAGCCGGGTGGGCACCGGGGAGCTGTTTTTT
TRBJ2-1	TRBD2	-	TRBV11-2	CASSRGTSGYNEQFF	TGTGCCAGCAGCCGCGGGACTAGCGGCTACAATGAGCAGTTCTTC
TRBJ2-5	-	once	TRBV4-1	CASSWSPQGTQYF	TGCGCCAGCAGTTGGAGTCCTCAAGGGACCCAGTACTTC
TRBJ1-5	-	once	TRBV4-1	CASSQDLTLGQPQHF	TGCGCCAGCAGCCAAGATTTGACATTGGGCCAGCCCCAGCATTTT
TRBJ1-4	-	-	TRBV6-5	CASSSLSGRNEKLFF	TGTGCCAGCAGTTCCCTCTCAGGGAGAAATGAAAAACTGTTTTTT
TRBJ2-1	TRBD1	-	TRBV18	CASSPITGGSYNEQFF	TGTGCCAGCTCTCCGATTACAGGGGGCTCCTACAATGAGCAGTTCTTC
TRBJ1-2	-	-	TRBV19	CASSIGGAYYGYTF	TGTGCCAGTAGTATAGGGGGGGCTTACTATGGCTACACCTTC
TRBJ1-1	TRBD1	once	TRBV6-5	CASSSGQGIWTEAFF	TGTGCCAGCAGTTCCGGACAGGGAATTTGGACTGAAGCTTTCTTT
TRBJ1-4	TRBD1	-	TRBV18	CASSPRGQNGEKLFF	TGTGCCAGCTCACCACGGGGACAGAACGGTGAAAAACTGTTTTTT
TRBJ1-1	-	-	TRBV18	CASSPPGGWNTEAFF	TGTGCCAGCTCACCACCCGGGGGCTGGAACACTGAAGCTTTCTTT
TRBJ2-3	-	-	TRBV27	CASSPRETVLSTDTQYF	TGTGCCAGCAGTCCCCGGGAGACTGTACTTAGCACAGATACGCAGTATTTT